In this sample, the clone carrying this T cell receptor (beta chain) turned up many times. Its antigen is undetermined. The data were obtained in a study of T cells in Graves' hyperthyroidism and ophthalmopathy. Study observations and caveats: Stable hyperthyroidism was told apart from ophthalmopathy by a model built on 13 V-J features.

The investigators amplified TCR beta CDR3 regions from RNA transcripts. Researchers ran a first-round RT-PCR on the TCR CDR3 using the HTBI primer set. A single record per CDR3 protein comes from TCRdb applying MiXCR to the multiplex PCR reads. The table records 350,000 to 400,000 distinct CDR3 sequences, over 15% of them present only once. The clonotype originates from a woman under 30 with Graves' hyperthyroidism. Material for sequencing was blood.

The CDR3 nucleotides are TGCGCCAGCGGTGGGCTGAACACTGAAGCTTTCTTT. Its translation is CASGGLNTEAFF. The V and J genes are TRBV10-2 and TRBJ1-1, with D uncertain. Trimming took off 8 bases at V and 0 bases at J, with 7 bases between the two ends. The CDR3 runs to 12 residues. Germline CDR1 is WSHSY and CDR2 is SAAADI.